The following is a T cell receptor beta chain sequence with its context. Its specificity is unknown. The data were obtained in a study of cytomegalovirus exposure and HLA in healthy donors. V lost 6 bases and J lost 2; bases outside the gene matches: 6. The length of the CDR3 is 15 residues. In germline, CDR1 is SGHNT, CDR2 YENEEA. Regarding the study as a whole: It was likely that a cluster of highly shared sequence variants was a sequencing artifact.

As for the donors, each was a healthy bone marrow donor. PCR was performed using 60 Vbeta and 13 Jbeta primers. The repertoire was sequenced with immunoSEQ multiplex PCR; TCRdb's copy has only in-frame clones and lacks some. The sample shows hundreds of thousands of clones, 82% of them seen only once. The chain joins TRBV11-3 to TRBJ2-5, with TRBD1 identical over 10 bases. This receptor was obtained from a woman between 35 and 50 years old in good health and CMV-seronegative. The sample was PBMCs. CDR3 sequence (DNA): TGTGCCAGCAGTACCGACAGGGGGCGTCAAGAGACCCAGTACTTC. Its protein product is CASSTDRGRQETQYF.